This record concerns one T cell receptor (beta chain) sequence. This specimen comes from a study of blood T cell repertoires in COVID-19. Study details: Some COVID-19 samples were acute and others convalescent; all came from the United States, Italy and Spain. PBMCs, B-cell-depleted T cells, or T cells were the source of the cDNA or gDNA that made up the material.

Original methodology: Reference gene primer amplification gave estimated nucleated cell counts. Sequencing was performed with immunoSEQ multiplex PCR; in TCRdb, only in-frame clones are kept and a portion is missing. The DNA was the basis for D and trimming; V, J and clone size are from that table. Here the sample spans about 190,000 clones, around 76% being singletons. Enrolment of Seattle patients took place during active infection, and they were followed longitudinally. This CDR3 comprises 13 residues. Germline assignment: CDR1 LGHDT and CDR2 YNNKEL (reference sequence). Trimming pared 4 bases from V and 7 bases from J, leaving 14 bases between.

This TCR came from a woman in her sixties with COVID-19, enrolled during active disease. This chain uses TRBV3-1 (or the pseudogene TRBV3-2) with TRBJ2-7; D call uncertain. Material: peripheral blood. The CDR3 DNA follows: TGTGCCAGCAGCCCCAGTGGGCCACAAGAGCAGTACTTC. Translating it yields CASSPSGPQEQYF.